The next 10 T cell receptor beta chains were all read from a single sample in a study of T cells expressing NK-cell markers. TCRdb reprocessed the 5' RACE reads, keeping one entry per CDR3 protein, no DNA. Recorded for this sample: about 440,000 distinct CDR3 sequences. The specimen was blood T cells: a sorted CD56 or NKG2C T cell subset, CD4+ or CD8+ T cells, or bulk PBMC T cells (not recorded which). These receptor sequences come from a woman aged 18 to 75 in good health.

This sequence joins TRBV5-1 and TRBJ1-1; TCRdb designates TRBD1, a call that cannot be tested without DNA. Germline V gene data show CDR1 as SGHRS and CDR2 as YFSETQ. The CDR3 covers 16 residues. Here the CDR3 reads CASSPRPGDVGTEAFF.

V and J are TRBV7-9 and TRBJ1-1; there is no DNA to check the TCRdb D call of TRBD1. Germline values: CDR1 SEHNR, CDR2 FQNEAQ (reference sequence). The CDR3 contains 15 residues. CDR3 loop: CASSLGHRDNSEAFF. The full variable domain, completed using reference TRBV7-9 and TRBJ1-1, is DTGVSQNPRHKITKRGQNVTFRCDPISEHNRLYWYRQTLGQGPEFLTYFQNEAQLEKSRLLSDRFSAERPKGSFSTLEIQRTEQGDSAMYLCASSLGHRDNSEAFFGQGTRLTVV.

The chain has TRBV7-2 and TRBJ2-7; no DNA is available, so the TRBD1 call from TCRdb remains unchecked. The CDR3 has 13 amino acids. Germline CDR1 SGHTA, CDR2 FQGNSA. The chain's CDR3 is CASSWAGGYEQYF.

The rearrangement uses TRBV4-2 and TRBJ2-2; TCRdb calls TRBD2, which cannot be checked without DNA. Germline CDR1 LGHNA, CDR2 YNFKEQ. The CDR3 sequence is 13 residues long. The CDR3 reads CASSLATAGELFF.

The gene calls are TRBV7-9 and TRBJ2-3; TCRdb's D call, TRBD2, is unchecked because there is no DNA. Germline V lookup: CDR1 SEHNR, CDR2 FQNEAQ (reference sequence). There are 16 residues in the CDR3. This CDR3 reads CASSRGGPSTADTQYF.

The CDR3 sequence: CASSQARPNEQFF. The chain has TRBV6-2 or TRBV6-3 and TRBJ2-1; the D gene TCRdb calls, TRBD1, cannot be checked with no DNA. Germline V gene data show CDR1 as MNHEY and CDR2 as SVGEGT. The CDR3 loop spans 13 amino acids.

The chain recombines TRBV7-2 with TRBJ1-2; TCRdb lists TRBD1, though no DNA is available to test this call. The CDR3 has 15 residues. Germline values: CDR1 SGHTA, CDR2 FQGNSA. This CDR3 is CASSLEWAGTYGYTF.

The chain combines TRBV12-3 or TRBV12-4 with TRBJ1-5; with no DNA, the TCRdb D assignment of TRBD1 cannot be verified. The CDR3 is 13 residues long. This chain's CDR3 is CASSSDSYQPQHF.

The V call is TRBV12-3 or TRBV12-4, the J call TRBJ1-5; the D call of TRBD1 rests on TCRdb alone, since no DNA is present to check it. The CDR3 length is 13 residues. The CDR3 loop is CASRRDSSQPQHF.

The CDR3 here is CASSKDSKNIQYF. This rearrangement joins TRBV21-1 to TRBJ2-4. TRBV21-1 counts as a pseudogene. The CDR3 contains 13 residues.